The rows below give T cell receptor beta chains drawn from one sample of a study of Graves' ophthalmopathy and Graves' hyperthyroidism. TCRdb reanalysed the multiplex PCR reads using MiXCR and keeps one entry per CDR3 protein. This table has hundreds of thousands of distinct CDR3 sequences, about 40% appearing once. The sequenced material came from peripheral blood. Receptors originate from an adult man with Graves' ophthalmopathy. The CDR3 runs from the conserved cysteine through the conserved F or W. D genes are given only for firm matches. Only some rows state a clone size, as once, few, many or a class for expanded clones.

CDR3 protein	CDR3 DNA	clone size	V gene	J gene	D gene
CAGSPPSGSGYTF	TGTGCCGGCTCACCACCTAGTGGGTCTGGCTACACCTTC	-	TRBV18	TRBJ1-2	-
CSGGNREKLFF	TGCAGCGGGGGGAACCGTGAAAAACTGTTTTTT	-	TRBV29-1	TRBJ1-4	-
CASRYGTGTFTEAFF	TGCGCCAGCAGATACGGGACAGGGACGTTCACTGAAGCTTTCTTT	-	TRBV5-1	TRBJ1-1	TRBD1
CASSPQRDIEQYF	TGTGCCAGCAGCCCCCAGCGCGATATCGAGCAGTACTTC	-	TRBV6-1	TRBJ2-7	-
CASSRQDRDLDQPQHF	TGTGCCAGCAGTAGACAGGACAGGGACCTGGATCAGCCCCAGCATTTT	many	TRBV2	TRBJ1-5	TRBD1
CASSMGQRADGETQYF	TGTGCCAGCAGCATGGGACAGAGGGCCGACGGGGAGACCCAGTACTTC	-	TRBV7-2	TRBJ2-5	TRBD1
CSVGTPGTGGSGYTF	TGCAGCGTGGGCACTCCCGGGACAGGGGGCTCTGGCTACACCTTC	many	TRBV29-1	TRBJ1-2	TRBD1
CASSLARLAGGQETQYF	TGTGCCAGCAGCTTAGCGCGACTAGCGGGGGGGCAAGAGACCCAGTACTTC	-	TRBV7-9	TRBJ2-5	TRBD2
CASSPRVSTEAFF	TGTGCCAGCAGCCCTCGGGTTAGCACTGAAGCTTTCTTT	many	TRBV7-2	TRBJ1-1	-
CASSIGGQGRTGELFF	TGTGCCAGTAGTATTGGGGGACAGGGGCGCACCGGGGAGCTGTTTTTT	many	TRBV19	TRBJ2-2	TRBD1
CASSLTPGQGLGETQYF	TGTGCCAGCAGCTTGACGCCGGGACAGGGGCTAGGGGAGACCCAGTACTTC	-	TRBV7-8	TRBJ2-5	TRBD1
CSARDPGPNYGYTF	TGCAGTGCTAGAGACCCAGGACCTAACTATGGCTACACCTTC	-	TRBV20-1	TRBJ1-2	-
CSVSGTGGQETQYF	TGCAGCGTTTCCGGGACAGGGGGGCAAGAGACCCAGTACTTC	-	TRBV29-1	TRBJ2-5	TRBD1
CASSYSKPGGAYNSPLHF	TGTGCCAGCAGTTACTCGAAACCCGGGGGCGCTTATAATTCACCCCTCCACTTT	few	TRBV6-5	TRBJ1-6	-
CASILEAGANVLTF	TGTGCCAGCATCTTGGAGGCTGGGGCCAACGTCCTGACTTTC	-	TRBV2	TRBJ2-6	-
CSVWAGGWTGELFF	TGCAGCGTTTGGGCAGGGGGATGGACCGGGGAGCTGTTTTTT	-	TRBV29-1	TRBJ2-2	TRBD1
CAIRSGRTGGSGANVLTF	TGTGCCATCAGGTCCGGCAGGACAGGGGGCTCTGGGGCCAACGTCCTGACTTTC	-	TRBV10-3	TRBJ2-6	TRBD1
CASSQVQGFQPQHF	TGTGCCAGCAGCCAAGTACAGGGATTTCAGCCCCAGCATTTT	-	TRBV4-2	TRBJ1-5	-
CASSLETTALYEQYF	TGCGCCAGCAGCTTGGAGACGACAGCTCTTTACGAGCAGTACTTC	few	TRBV5-1	TRBJ2-7	-
CASSRLMTVNSPLHF	TGTGCCAGCAGTCGGCTGATGACAGTTAATTCACCCCTCCACTTT	many	TRBV12-3/TRBV12-4	TRBJ1-6	-
CASSKRGALGGYTF	TGTGCCAGCAGCAAGCGGGGGGCGCTGGGTGGCTACACCTTC	-	TRBV7-8	TRBJ1-2	-
CSVVGKNNEQYF	TGCAGCGTTGTTGGCAAGAACAATGAGCAGTACTTC	-	TRBV29-1	TRBJ2-7	-
CASSMNEGETQYF	TGTGCCAGTAGTATGAATGAGGGAGAGACCCAGTACTTC	many	TRBV19	TRBJ2-5	-
CASSRPGLGTEAFF	TGTGCCAGCAGTAGGCCGGGATTGGGGACTGAAGCTTTCTTT	-	TRBV7-3	TRBJ1-1	-
CASRQTGNTEAFF	TGTGCCAGCAGACAGACAGGGAACACTGAAGCTTTCTTT	many	TRBV13	TRBJ1-1	-
CASRLAGASTDTQYF	TGTGCCAGCAGGCTAGCGGGAGCTAGCACAGATACGCAGTATTTT	-	TRBV7-2	TRBJ2-3	TRBD2
CASSYGTSGDQETQYF	TGTGCCAGCAGTTACGGGACTAGCGGGGACCAAGAGACCCAGTACTTC	few	TRBV6-2/TRBV6-3	TRBJ2-5	TRBD2
CASSVGDRNTEAFF	TGTGCCAGCAGCGTAGGGGACAGGAACACTGAAGCTTTCTTT	many	TRBV9	TRBJ1-1	TRBD1
CASRQRVRNQPQHF	TGTGCCAGCAGACAACGAGTCCGCAATCAGCCCCAGCATTTT	-	TRBV12-3/TRBV12-4	TRBJ1-5	-
CASSYRWTGVGETQYF	TGTGCCAGCAGTTACCGGTGGACAGGGGTGGGCGAGACCCAGTACTTC	many	TRBV6-6	TRBJ2-5	TRBD1
CASSLVPQGTEAFF	TGTGCCAGCAGCTTAGTGCCCCAGGGGACTGAAGCTTTCTTT	-	TRBV7-8	TRBJ1-1	-
CAISEDTGGGGYTF	TGTGCCATCAGTGAGGATACAGGGGGCGGTGGCTACACCTTC	-	TRBV10-3	TRBJ1-2	TRBD1
CASRGSGQQRETQYF	TGCGCCAGCAGGGGATCGGGACAACAACGAGAGACCCAGTACTTC	many	TRBV5-1	TRBJ2-5	-
CAIRRGRLDTGELFF	TGTGCCATACGTCGGGGGAGACTAGACACCGGGGAGCTGTTTTTT	few	TRBV2	TRBJ2-2	-
CASRTRLGSGNTIYF	TGTGCCAGCAGAACCCGACTTGGCTCTGGAAACACCATATATTTT	few	TRBV6-5	TRBJ1-3	-
CASSHRTGLYGYTF	TGTGCCAGCAGCCACCGGACAGGGCTCTATGGCTACACCTTC	-	TRBV3-1	TRBJ1-2	TRBD1
CASSFETGHGYTF	TGTGCCAGCAGTTTTGAAACAGGACATGGCTACACCTTC	-	TRBV12-5	TRBJ1-2	-
CSAPRTSGRGETQYF	TGCAGTGCTCCACGGACTAGCGGGAGGGGAGAGACCCAGTACTTC	once	TRBV20-1	TRBJ2-5	TRBD2
CASRGGGVVDEQYF	TGTGCCAGCAGGGGTGGGGGGGTTGTAGACGAGCAGTACTTC	-	TRBV7-9	TRBJ2-7	TRBD2
CASSPGATQPQHF	TGTGCCAGCAGCCCTGGGGCTACTCAGCCCCAGCATTTT	few	TRBV11-2	TRBJ1-5	-
CASRGTGNGYTF	TGTGCCAGCAGAGGGACTGGGAATGGCTACACCTTC	-	TRBV9	TRBJ1-2	-
CASSEGAFHQPQHF	TGTGCCAGCAGTGAGGGGGCTTTTCATCAGCCCCAGCATTTT	-	TRBV2	TRBJ1-5	-
CASSPALSGSNGELFF	TGTGCCAGCAGCCCGGCTTTGTCAGGGTCGAACGGGGAGCTGTTTTTT	many	TRBV9	TRBJ2-2	-
CASSLGPGGSYEQYF	TGTGCCAGCAGCTTAGGACCGGGGGGTTCCTACGAGCAGTACTTC	many	TRBV7-2	TRBJ2-7	TRBD2
CATSRDRAGKPNYGYTF	TGTGCCACCAGCAGAGATCGGGCAGGGAAGCCGAACTATGGCTACACCTTC	many	TRBV15	TRBJ1-2	-
CAPSLNTEAFF	TGTGCCCCCAGTCTGAACACTGAAGCTTTCTTT	-	TRBV25-1	TRBJ1-1	-